The clone carrying this T cell receptor (beta chain) has just a few counts. Antigen unknown. The sample is drawn from a study of CD8 T cells in ankylosing spondylitis. Broader study findings: A motif of 7 to 9 highly homologous TCR beta variants was seen as apparently characteristic of ankylosing spondylitis blood.

Per the germline V gene, CDR1 is KGHDR and CDR2 is SFDVKD. With V trimmed by 9 bases and J by 6 bases, 12 bases remained unmatched. The length of the CDR3 is 16 residues. TCRdb redid the calling of the 5' RACE reads with MiXCR, one entry per CDR3 protein. Found here are around 220,000 distinct CDR3 sequences, about a sixth of them singletons; the top ten hold roughly 43%. This clonotype was sampled from a male donor with ankylosing spondylitis. Sequences were obtained from blood, either unsorted or a sorted T cell fraction (not recorded which). This chain uses TRBV24-1 with TRBJ2-2, with 10 bases lining up with TRBD2. CDR3 nucleotide sequence: TGTGCCACCGCCCCCTCAGCGGGGGGGATGTCCGGGGAGCTGTTTTTT. The encoded protein is CATAPSAGGMSGELFF.